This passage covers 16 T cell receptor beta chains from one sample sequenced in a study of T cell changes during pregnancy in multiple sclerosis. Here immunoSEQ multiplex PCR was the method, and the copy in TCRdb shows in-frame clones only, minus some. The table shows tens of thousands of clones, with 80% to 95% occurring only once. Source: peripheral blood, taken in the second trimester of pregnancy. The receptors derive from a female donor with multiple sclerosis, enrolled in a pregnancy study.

The CDR3 loop reads CASSIFVSRTDTQYF. Written as DNA, the CDR3 is TGTGCCAGTAGTATATTTGTATCCCGCACAGATACGCAGTATTTT. V is TRBV19 and J is TRBJ2-3; D ambiguous. CDR1 is LNHDA, CDR2 SQIVND, per germline (reference sequence). The ends were cut back, 2 bases at V and 1 base at J, with 10 bases in the middle. The CDR3 runs 15 residues. Full variable domain (outside the CDR3, taken from reference TRBV19 and TRBJ2-3): DGGITQSPKYLFRKEGQNVTLSCEQNLNHDAMYWYRQDPGQGLRLIYYSQIVNDFQKGDIAEGYSVSREKKESFPLTVTSAQKNPTAFYLCASSIFVSRTDTQYFGPGTRLTVL.

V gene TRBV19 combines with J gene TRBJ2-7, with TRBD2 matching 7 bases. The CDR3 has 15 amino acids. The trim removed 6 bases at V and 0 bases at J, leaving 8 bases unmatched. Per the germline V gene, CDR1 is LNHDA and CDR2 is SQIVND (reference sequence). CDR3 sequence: CASSPQWGGSYEQYF. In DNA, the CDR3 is TGTGCCAGTAGCCCCCAATGGGGGGGCTCCTACGAGCAGTACTTC.

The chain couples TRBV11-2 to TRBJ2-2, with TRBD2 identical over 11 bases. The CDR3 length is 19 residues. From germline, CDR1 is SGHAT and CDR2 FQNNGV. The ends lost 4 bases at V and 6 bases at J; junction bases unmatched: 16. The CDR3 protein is CASSSLSVVAGGPAGELFF. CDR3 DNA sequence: TGTGCCAGCAGCTCCCTATCGGTTGTAGCGGGGGGGCCGGCCGGGGAGCTGTTTTTT.

In DNA form, the CDR3 reads TGTGCCAGCAGTTACTCGACAGGCCCCTACGAGCAGTACTTC. Encoded protein: CASSYSTGPYEQYF. The V call is TRBV6-5, the J call TRBJ2-7, with TRBD1 as a possible D gene (6 bases). Germline V gene sequence: CDR1 MNHEY, CDR2 SVGAGI. The CDR3 runs 14 residues. Deletions cut 0 bases from V and 2 bases from J, with 8 bases between.

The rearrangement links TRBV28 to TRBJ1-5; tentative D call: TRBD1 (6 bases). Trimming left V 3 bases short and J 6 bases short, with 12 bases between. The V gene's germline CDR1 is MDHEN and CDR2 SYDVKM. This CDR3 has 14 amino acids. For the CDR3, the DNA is TGTGCCAGCAGTTTTGGCGGGGGGCCTCAGCCCCAGCATTTT. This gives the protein CASSFGGGPQPQHF.

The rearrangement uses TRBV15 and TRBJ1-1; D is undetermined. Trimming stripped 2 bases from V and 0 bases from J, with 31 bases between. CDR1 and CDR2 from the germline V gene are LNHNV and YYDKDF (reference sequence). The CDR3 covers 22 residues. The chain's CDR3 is CATSRPQTLGLRNEAMNTEAFF. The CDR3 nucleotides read TGTGCCACCAGCAGACCCCAAACCCTCGGACTGCGAAACGAGGCAATGAACACTGAAGCTTTCTTT. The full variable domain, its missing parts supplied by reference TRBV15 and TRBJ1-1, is DAMVIQNPRYQVTQFGKPVTLSCSQTLNHNVMYWYQQKSSQAPKLLFHYYDKDFNNEADTPDNFQSRRPNTSFCFLDIRSPGLGDTAMYLCATSRPQTLGLRNEAMNTEAFFGQGTRLTVV.

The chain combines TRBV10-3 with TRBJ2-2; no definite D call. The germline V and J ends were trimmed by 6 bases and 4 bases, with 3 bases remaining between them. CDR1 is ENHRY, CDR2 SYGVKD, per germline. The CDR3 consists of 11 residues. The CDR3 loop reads CAISGTGELFF. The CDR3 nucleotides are TGTGCCATCAGCGGCACCGGGGAGCTGTTTTTT.

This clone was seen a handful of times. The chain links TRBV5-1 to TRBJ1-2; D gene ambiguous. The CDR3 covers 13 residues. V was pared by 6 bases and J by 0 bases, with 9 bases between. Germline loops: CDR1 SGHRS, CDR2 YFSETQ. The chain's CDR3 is CASNAGTNYGYTF. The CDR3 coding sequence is TGCGCCAGCAACGCAGGAACTAACTATGGCTACACCTTC.

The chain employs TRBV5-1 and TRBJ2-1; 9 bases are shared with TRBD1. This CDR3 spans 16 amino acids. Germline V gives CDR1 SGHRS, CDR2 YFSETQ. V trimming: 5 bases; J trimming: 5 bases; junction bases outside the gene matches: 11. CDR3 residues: CASRLTGGLSDNEQFF. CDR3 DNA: TGCGCCAGCAGATTAACAGGGGGCTTGTCGGACAATGAGCAGTTCTTC.

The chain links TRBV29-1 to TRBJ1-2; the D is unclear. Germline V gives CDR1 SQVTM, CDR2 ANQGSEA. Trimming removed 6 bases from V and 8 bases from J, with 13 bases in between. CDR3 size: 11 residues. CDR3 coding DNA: TGCAGCGTCTGGGCCCGACGGGGCTACACCTTC. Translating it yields CSVWARRGYTF.

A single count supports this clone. The CDR3 is CASSRGQGAYIQPQHF. CDR3 nucleotides: TGTGCCAGCAGCCGAGGACAGGGGGCGTATATTCAGCCCCAGCATTTT. The V call is TRBV28, the J call TRBJ1-5; TRBD1 aligns across 11 bases. J gave up 6 bases and V 6 bases, and 10 bases lay outside the gene matches. CDR3 length equals 16 residues. CDR1 is MDHEN, CDR2 SYDVKM, per germline.

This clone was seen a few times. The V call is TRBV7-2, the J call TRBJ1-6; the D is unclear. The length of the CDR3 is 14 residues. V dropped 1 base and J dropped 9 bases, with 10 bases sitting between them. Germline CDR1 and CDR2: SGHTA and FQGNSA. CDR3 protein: CASSLGPILSPLHF. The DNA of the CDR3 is TGTGCCAGCAGCTTAGGTCCCATACTTTCACCCCTCCACTTT.

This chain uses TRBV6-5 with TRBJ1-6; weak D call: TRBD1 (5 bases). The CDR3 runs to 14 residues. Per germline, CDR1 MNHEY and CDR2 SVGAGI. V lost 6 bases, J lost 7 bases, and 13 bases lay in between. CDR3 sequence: CASSYRQSNSPLHF. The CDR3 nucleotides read TGTGCCAGCAGCTATAGACAGTCAAATTCACCCCTCCACTTT.

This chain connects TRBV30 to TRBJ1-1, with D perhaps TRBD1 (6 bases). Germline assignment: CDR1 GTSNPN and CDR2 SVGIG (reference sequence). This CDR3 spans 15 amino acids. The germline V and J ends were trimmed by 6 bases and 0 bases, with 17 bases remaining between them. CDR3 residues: CACNKGVRMNTEAFF. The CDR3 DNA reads TGTGCCTGTAATAAGGGGGTAAGGATGAACACTGAAGCTTTCTTT.

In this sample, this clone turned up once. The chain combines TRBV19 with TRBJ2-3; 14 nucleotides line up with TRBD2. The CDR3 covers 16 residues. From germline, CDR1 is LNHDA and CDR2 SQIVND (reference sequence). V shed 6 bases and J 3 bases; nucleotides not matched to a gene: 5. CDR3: CASSGGLAGGTDTQYF. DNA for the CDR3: TGTGCCAGTAGCGGAGGACTAGCGGGGGGTACAGATACGCAGTATTTT. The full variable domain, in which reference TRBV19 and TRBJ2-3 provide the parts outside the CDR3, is DGGITQSPKYLFRKEGQNVTLSCEQNLNHDAMYWYRQDPGQGLRLIYYSQIVNDFQKGDIAEGYSVSREKKESFPLTVTSAQKNPTAFYLCASSGGLAGGTDTQYFGPGTRLTVL.

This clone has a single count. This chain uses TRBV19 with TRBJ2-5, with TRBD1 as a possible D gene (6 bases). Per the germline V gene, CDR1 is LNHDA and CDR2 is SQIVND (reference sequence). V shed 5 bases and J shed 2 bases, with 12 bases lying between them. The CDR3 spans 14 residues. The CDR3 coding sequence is TGTGCCAGTAGTCAGAGACAGGTACAAGAGACCCAGTACTTC. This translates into CASSQRQVQETQYF.